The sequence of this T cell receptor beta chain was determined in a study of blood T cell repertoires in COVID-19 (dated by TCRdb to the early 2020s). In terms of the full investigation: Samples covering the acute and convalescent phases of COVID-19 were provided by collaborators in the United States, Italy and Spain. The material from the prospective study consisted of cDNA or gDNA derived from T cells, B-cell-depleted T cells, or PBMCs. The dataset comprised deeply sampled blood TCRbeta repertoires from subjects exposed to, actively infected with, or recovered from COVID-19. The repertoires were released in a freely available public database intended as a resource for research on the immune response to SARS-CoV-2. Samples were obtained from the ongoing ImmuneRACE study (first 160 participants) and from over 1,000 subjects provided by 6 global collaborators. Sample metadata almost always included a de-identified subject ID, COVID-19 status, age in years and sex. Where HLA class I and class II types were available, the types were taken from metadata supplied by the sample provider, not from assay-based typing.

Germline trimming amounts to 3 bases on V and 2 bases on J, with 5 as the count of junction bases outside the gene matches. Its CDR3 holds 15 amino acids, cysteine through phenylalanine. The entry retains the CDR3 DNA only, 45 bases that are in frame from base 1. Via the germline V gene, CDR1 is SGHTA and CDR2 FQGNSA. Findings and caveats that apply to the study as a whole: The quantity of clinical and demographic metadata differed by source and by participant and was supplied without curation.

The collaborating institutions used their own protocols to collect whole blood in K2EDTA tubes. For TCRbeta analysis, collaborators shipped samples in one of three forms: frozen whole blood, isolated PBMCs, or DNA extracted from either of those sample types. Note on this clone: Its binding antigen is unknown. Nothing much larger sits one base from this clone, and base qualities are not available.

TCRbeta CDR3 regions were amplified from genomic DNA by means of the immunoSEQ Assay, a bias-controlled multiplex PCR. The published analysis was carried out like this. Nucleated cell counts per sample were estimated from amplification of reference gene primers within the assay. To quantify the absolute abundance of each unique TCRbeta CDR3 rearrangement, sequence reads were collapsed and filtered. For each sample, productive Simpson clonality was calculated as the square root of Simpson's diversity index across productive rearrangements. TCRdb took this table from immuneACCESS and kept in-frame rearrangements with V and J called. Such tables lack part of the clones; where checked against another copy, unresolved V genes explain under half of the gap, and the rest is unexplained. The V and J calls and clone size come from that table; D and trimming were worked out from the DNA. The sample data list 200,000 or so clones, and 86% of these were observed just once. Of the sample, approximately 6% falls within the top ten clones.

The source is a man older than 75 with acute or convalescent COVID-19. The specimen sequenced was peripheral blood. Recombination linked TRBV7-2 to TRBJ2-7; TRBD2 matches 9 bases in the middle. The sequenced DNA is TGTGCCAGCAGCTTCCTAGCGGGAACCGCCTACGAGCAGTACTTC. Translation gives CASSFLAGTAYEQYF. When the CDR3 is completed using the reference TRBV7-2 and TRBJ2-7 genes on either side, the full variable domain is GAGVSQSPSNKVTEKGKDVELRCDPISGHTALYWYRQSLGQGLEFLIYFQGNSAPDKSGLPSDRFSAERTGGSVSTLTIQRTQQEDSAVYLCASSFLAGTAYEQYFGPGTRLTVT.